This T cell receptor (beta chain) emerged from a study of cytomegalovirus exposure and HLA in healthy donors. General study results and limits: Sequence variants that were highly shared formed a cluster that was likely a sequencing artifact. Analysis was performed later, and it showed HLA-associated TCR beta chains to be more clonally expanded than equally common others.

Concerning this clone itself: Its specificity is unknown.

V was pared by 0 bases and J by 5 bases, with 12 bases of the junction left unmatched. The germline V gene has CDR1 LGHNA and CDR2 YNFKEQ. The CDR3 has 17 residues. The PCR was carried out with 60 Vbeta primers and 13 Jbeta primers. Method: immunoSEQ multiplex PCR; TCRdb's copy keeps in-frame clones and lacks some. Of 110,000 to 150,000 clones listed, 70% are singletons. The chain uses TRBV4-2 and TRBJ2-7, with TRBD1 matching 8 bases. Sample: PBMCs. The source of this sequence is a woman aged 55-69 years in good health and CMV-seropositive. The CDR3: CASSQEPGQGIQHEQYF. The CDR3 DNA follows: TGTGCCAGCAGCCAAGAACCCGGACAGGGTATTCAACACGAGCAGTACTTC.